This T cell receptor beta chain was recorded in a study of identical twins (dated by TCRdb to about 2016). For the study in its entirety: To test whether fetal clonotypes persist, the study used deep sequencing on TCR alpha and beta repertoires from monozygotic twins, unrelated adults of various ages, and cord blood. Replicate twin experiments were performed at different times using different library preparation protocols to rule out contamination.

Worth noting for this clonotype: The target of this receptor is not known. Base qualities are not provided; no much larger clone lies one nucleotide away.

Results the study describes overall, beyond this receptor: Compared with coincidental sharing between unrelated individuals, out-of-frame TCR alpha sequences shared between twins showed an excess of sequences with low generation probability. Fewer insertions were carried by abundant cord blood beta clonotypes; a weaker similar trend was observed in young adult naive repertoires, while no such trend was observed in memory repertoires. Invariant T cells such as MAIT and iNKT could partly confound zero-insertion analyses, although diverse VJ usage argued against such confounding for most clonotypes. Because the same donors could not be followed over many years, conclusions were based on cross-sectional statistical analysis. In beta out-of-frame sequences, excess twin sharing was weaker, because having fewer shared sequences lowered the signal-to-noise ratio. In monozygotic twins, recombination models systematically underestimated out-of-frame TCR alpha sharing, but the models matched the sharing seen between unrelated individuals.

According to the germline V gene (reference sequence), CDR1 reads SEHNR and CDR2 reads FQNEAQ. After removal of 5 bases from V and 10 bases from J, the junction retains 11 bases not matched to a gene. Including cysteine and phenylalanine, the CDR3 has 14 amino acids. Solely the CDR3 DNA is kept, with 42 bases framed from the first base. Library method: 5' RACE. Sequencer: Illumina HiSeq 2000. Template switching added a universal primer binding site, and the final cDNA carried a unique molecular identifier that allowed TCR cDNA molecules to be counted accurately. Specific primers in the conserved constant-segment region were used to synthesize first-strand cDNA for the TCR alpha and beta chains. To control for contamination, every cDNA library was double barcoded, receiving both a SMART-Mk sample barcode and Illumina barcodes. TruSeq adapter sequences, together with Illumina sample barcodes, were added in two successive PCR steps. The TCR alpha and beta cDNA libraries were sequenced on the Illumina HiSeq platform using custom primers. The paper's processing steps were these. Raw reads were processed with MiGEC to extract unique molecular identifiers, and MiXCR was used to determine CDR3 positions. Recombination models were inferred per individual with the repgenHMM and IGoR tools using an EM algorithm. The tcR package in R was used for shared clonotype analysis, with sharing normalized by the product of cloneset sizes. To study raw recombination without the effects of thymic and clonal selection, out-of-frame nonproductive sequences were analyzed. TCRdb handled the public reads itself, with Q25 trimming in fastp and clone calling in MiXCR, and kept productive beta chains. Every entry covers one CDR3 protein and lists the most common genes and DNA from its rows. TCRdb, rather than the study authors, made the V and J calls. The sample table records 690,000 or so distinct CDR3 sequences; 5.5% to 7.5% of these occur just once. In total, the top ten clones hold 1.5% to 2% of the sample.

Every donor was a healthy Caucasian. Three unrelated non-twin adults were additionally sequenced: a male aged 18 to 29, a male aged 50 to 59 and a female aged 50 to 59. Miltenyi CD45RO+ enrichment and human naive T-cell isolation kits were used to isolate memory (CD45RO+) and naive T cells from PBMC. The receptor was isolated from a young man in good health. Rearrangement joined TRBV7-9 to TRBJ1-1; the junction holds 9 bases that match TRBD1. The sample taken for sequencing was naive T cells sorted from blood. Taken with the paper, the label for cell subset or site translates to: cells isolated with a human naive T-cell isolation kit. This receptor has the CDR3 CASSLAGTGLRAFF. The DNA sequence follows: TGTGCCAGCAGCCTCGCCGGGACAGGGCTCCGAGCTTTCTTT.